The 27 T cell receptor beta chains given below trace back to one sample, sequenced in a study of neoadjuvant anti-PD-1 for oral cavity cancer. Libraries were prepared by immunoSEQ multiplex PCR; TCRdb keeps only in-frame clonotypes and omits some of them. The table has several thousand clones, 76% seen once. This sample comprised PBMCs, obtained before nivolumab (anti-PD-1) treatment. All receptors come from a person between 40 and 85 years old with oral cavity squamous cell carcinoma.

To note about this clone: The same CDR3 arises from other DNA sequences in this sample as well. The chain uses TRBV2 and TRBJ2-5; D possibly corresponds to TRBD2 (6 bases). Looked up from germline, CDR1 is SNHLY and CDR2 is FYNNEI. The CDR3 runs 14 residues. Trimming took 6 bases from V and 5 from J, leaving 16 bases between them. CDR3 amino acids: CASRSTGGGETQYF. The CDR3 coding sequence is TGTGCCAGCAGATCGACGGGCGGAGGGGAGACCCAGTACTTC.

This clone appeared once. J is TRBJ2-2 and V is TRBV2; 9 nucleotides align to TRBD1. CDR1 and CDR2 from the germline V gene are SNHLY and FYNNEI. The V segment lost 7 bases and the J segment 4 bases; nucleotides outside the gene matches: 7. This CDR3 is 15 amino acids long. CDR3 DNA: TGTGCCAGCATTACCGGGACAGGGACCACCGGGGAGCTGTTTTTT. Its translation is CASITGTGTTGELFF.

About this clone itself: The junction differs from germline at one of its ends, possibly a read error. V usage is TRBV4-1 and J usage is TRBJ2-7; weak D call: TRBD1 (6 bases). Germline V gene lookup returns CDR1 MGHRA and CDR2 YSYEKL. The CDR3 runs 14 residues. The CDR3 DNA reads TGCGCCAGCAGCCAAGAAAGGGCTACAGGGCCCGATACCTTC. It codes for CASSQERATGPDTF.

The DNA of the CDR3 is TGCGCCAGTGGAACAGGGGCTGTTACCGGGGAGCTGTTTTTT. This encodes CASGTGAVTGELFF. The V call is TRBV10-2, the J call TRBJ2-2; 7 bases agree with TRBD1. CDR3 length: 14 amino acids. The V gene's germline CDR1 is WSHSY and CDR2 SAAADI. The V and J ends lost 9 bases and 5 bases, in that order; junction bases with no gene match: 9.

The chain links TRBV6-6 to TRBJ1-6; D possibly corresponds to TRBD1 (5 bases). V dropped 4 bases and J dropped 10 bases, with 20 bases sitting between them. The CDR3 runs to 16 residues. Germline lookup yields CDR1 MNHNY and CDR2 SVGAGI (reference sequence). The CDR3 loop is CASSSQGTNPFSPLHF. DNA for the CDR3: TGTGCCAGCAGTTCGCAGGGTACCAATCCTTTCTCACCCCTCCACTTT.

This clone was counted only a few times. CDR3 bases: TGTGCCAGCAGCCGGACAGGAGATTACGAGCAGTACTTC. This translates into CASSRTGDYEQYF. The V call is TRBV5-8, the J call TRBJ2-7; TRBD1 agrees at 7 bases. V lost 4 bases, J lost 4 bases, and 5 bases stayed unmatched. This CDR3 has 13 residues. From germline, CDR1 is SGHTS and CDR2 YDEGEE.

The CDR3 coding sequence is TGTGCCAGCAGCGGTACAGGGGAGAGGACCGGGGAGCTGTTTTTT. Protein: CASSGTGERTGELFF. The chain uses TRBV11-3 and TRBJ2-2; 7 bases agree with TRBD1. Germline V gene sequence: CDR1 SGHNT, CDR2 YENEEA. The V segment lost 5 bases and the J segment 5 bases; nucleotides outside the gene matches: 8. The CDR3 sequence is 15 residues long.

This sequence joins TRBV6-1 and TRBJ1-2; no definite D call. CDR1 MNHNS and CDR2 SASEGT come from the germline V gene. The CDR3 consists of 13 residues. V was pared by 5 bases and J by 4 bases, with 11 bases between. The CDR3 loop is CASSFDGFYGYTF. In DNA, the CDR3 is TGTGCCAGCAGTTTTGACGGATTCTATGGCTACACCTTC.

The chain uses TRBV10-1 and TRBJ1-6; D is undetermined. Looked up from germline, CDR1 is WNHNN and CDR2 is SYGVQD (reference sequence). The CDR3 spans 15 residues. V lost 0 bases and J lost 7, with 10 bases in between. The CDR3 DNA reads TGCGCCAGCAGTGAGTCAAAGTTGGGGAATTCACCCCTCCACTTT. Translating gives CASSESKLGNSPLHF.

V and J are TRBV28 and TRBJ1-1; D perhaps matches TRBD1 (6 bases). This CDR3 is 15 amino acids long. V lost 5 bases, J lost 3 bases, and 16 bases lay in between. Germline CDR1 reads MDHEN; CDR2 reads SYDVKM. DNA for the CDR3: TGTGCCAGCAGTGTTAGGGAAGGGGGGGACACTGAAGCTTTCTTT. Residues: CASSVREGGDTEAFF.

V gene TRBV7-2 combines with J gene TRBJ1-5, with TRBD1 identical over 7 bases. This CDR3 is 15 amino acids long. Germline V gene sequence: CDR1 SGHTA, CDR2 FQGNSA. Losses at the gene ends were 5 bases for V and 7 bases for J; bases not matched to a gene: 11. In DNA form, the CDR3 reads TGTGCCAGCAGCCCAGGGACAGATCACCGGCAGCCCCAGCATTTT. It encodes CASSPGTDHRQPQHF. Complete variable domain (other parts from reference TRBV7-2 and TRBJ1-5): GAGVSQSPSNKVTEKGKDVELRCDPISGHTALYWYRQSLGQGLEFLIYFQGNSAPDKSGLPSDRFSAERTGGSVSTLTIQRTQQEDSAVYLCASSPGTDHRQPQHFGDGTRLSIL.

The rearrangement joins TRBV11-2 to TRBJ2-7, with D uncertain. CDR1 is SGHAT, CDR2 FQNNGV, per germline. The CDR3 has 11 amino acids. V was clipped by 1 base and J by 4 bases, with 2 bases between them. The CDR3 DNA reads TGTGCCAGCAGCTTAGCTTACGAGCAGTACTTC. Encoded protein: CASSLAYEQYF.

The count of this clone is one. This chain uses TRBV29-1 with TRBJ2-5; D might be TRBD1 (5 bases). V was trimmed by 6 bases and J by 0 bases, leaving 14 bases between them. CDR3 size: 14 residues. Per the germline V gene, CDR1 is SQVTM and CDR2 is ANQGSEA. CDR3 region: CSVERQRNQETQYF. As DNA, the CDR3 is TGCAGCGTAGAAAGACAGAGGAACCAAGAGACCCAGTACTTC.

The chain joins TRBV19 to TRBJ1-2; D ambiguous. Trimming cost V 2 bases and J 3 bases, with 13 bases left between them. CDR1 and CDR2 from the germline V gene are LNHDA and SQIVND (reference sequence). The CDR3 sequence is 15 residues long. This CDR3 is CASSISTWSDYGYTF. The CDR3 nucleotides read TGTGCCAGTAGTATATCCACTTGGAGCGACTATGGCTACACCTTC.

This chain joins TRBV9 and TRBJ2-3; 9 positions match TRBD1. The CDR3 extends over 16 amino acids. Germline V gene data show CDR1 as SGDLS and CDR2 as YYNGEE. V lost 0 bases and J lost 2; bases outside the gene matches: 4. This CDR3 is CASSVGRTGVTDTQYF. The CDR3, as DNA: TGTGCCAGCAGCGTAGGTAGGACAGGGGTCACAGATACGCAGTATTTT.

The V call is TRBV20-1, the J call TRBJ2-3, with unresolved D. V lost 3 bases and J lost 4, with 5 bases in between. The CDR3 contains 11 residues. Germline V gene sequence: CDR1 DFQATT, CDR2 SNEGSKA (reference sequence). In DNA form, the CDR3 reads TGCAGTGCTAGTAGCCCAGATACGCAGTATTTT. Translated, it gives CSASSPDTQYF.

V gene TRBV5-6 combines with J gene TRBJ2-5; 14 bases agree with TRBD2. The CDR3 runs to 17 residues. V trimming: 4 bases; J trimming: 5 bases; junction bases outside the gene matches: 10. Germline CDR1 reads SGHDT; CDR2 reads YYEEEE. Here the CDR3 reads CASSIGLAGGPRETQYF. The CDR3 bases are TGTGCCAGCAGCATCGGACTAGCGGGGGGCCCCAGGGAGACCCAGTACTTC.

V and J are TRBV19 and TRBJ2-5; weak D call: TRBD2 (5 bases). This CDR3 is built from 13 residues. Looked up from germline, CDR1 is LNHDA and CDR2 is SQIVND (reference sequence). Trimming cost V 0 bases and J 4 bases, with 6 bases left between them. The CDR3 DNA is TGTGCCAGTAGTATAGAACGGGGAGAGACCCAGTACTTC. Translation: CASSIERGETQYF.

This chain links TRBV10-3 with TRBJ2-7, with 11 bases lining up with TRBD1. The germline V gene encodes CDR1 ENHRY and CDR2 SYGVKD. The CDR3 loop spans 15 amino acids. V shed 0 bases and J 6 bases; nucleotides not matched to a gene: 4. The CDR3 sequence: CAISESGQGAGEQYF. The CDR3 DNA follows: TGTGCCATCAGTGAGTCCGGACAGGGGGCGGGCGAGCAGTACTTC.

The chain has TRBV6-6 and TRBJ2-1; the D gene could be TRBD1 or TRBD2 (5 bases each). Germline V gene lookup returns CDR1 MNHNY and CDR2 SVGAGI (reference sequence). The V end was cut by 6 bases, the J end by 5 bases, with 14 bases between. CDR3 length equals 14 residues. The DNA of the CDR3 is TGTGCCAGCAGGTACCGGGACGTCCACAATGAGCAGTTCTTC. As protein: CASRYRDVHNEQFF.

In this sample, this clone turned up a few times. The chain couples TRBV28 to TRBJ2-7, with D perhaps TRBD1 (7 bases). The V gene's germline CDR1 is MDHEN and CDR2 SYDVKM. V was clipped by 5 bases and J by 10 bases, with 18 bases between them. This CDR3 spans 13 amino acids. This CDR3 reads CASSPRGRGSQYF. The CDR3 DNA is TGTGCCAGCAGTCCGCGGGGCAGGGGGTCCCAGTACTTC.

This chain joins TRBV2 and TRBJ1-4; 12 nucleotides align to TRBD1. Per germline, CDR1 SNHLY and CDR2 FYNNEI. V lost 6 bases and J lost 4; bases outside the gene matches: 3. The CDR3 consists of 15 residues. The CDR3 here is CASRGDRGLNEKLFF. For the CDR3, the DNA is TGTGCCAGCAGAGGGGACAGGGGGCTTAATGAAAAACTGTTTTTT.

This rearrangement joins TRBV7-8 to TRBJ1-2, with D perhaps TRBD1 (6 bases). This CDR3 has 16 residues. With 4 bases removed from V and 1 base from J, the gap between germline ends came to 16 bases. Germline-derived CDR1 and CDR2 are SGHVS and FQNEAQ. Here the CDR3 DNA reads TGTGCCAGCAGCTCAGAAAGACAGGACCTTAACTATGGCTACACCTTC. This sequence encodes CASSSERQDLNYGYTF. Together with reference TRBV7-8 and TRBJ1-2, the CDR3 gives the full variable domain: GAGVSQSPRYKVAKRGQDVALRCDPISGHVSLFWYQQALGQGPEFLTYFQNEAQLDKSGLPSDRFFAERPEGSVSTLKIQRTQQEDSAVYLCASSSERQDLNYGYTFGSGTRLTVV.

This chain's CDR3 is CASSIFGTRASGNTIYF. The CDR3 DNA reads TGTGCCAGTAGTATATTTGGGACAAGAGCCTCTGGAAACACCATATATTTT. The chain uses TRBV19 and TRBJ1-3, with D perhaps TRBD1 (6 bases). CDR1 LNHDA and CDR2 SQIVND come from the germline V gene (reference sequence). This CDR3 comprises 17 residues. Trimming left V 2 bases short and J 0 bases short, with 14 bases between.

J is TRBJ2-3 and V is TRBV7-6; D is possibly TRBD1 or TRBD2 (6 bases each). V lost 1 base and J 4 bases, leaving 12 bases between the germline ends. CDR1 SGHVS and CDR2 FNYEAQ come from the germline V gene. The CDR3 covers 15 residues. The CDR3 sequence: CASSLVRGDADTQYF. The CDR3 DNA sequence: TGTGCCAGCAGCTTAGTAAGGGGGGACGCAGATACGCAGTATTTT.

The V and J genes are TRBV6-1 and TRBJ1-2; a possible D gene is TRBD1 (6 bases). The germline CDR1 and CDR2 sequences are MNHNS and SASEGT. The CDR3 loop spans 12 amino acids. The germline V and J ends were trimmed by 6 bases and 6 bases, with 11 bases remaining between them. The CDR3 DNA reads TGTGCCAGCAGGGGGGCGGATAATGGCTACACCTTC. Encoded protein: CASRGADNGYTF.

The rearrangement uses TRBV6-1 and TRBJ2-1, with D uncertain. Trimming pared 10 bases from V and 0 bases from J, leaving 10 bases between. Germline V gene sequence: CDR1 MNHNS, CDR2 SASEGT. This CDR3 is built from 13 residues. CDR3 nucleotide sequence: TGTGCCACCGACGGACGCTCCTACAATGAGCAGTTCTTC. It yields the protein CATDGRSYNEQFF.